This section outlines one TCR beta chain sequence together with its context. This sample was taken from a study of blood T cell repertoires in COVID-19. Study context: Researchers got acute and convalescent COVID-19 samples from the United States, Italy and Spain. T cells, B-cell-depleted T cells, or PBMCs provided the cDNA or gDNA that served as material.

As originally analysed: Estimation of nucleated cell counts relied on the amplification of reference gene primers. Sequenced by immunoSEQ multiplex PCR; TCRdb stores in-frame clones only, minus some. V, J and clone size are those of that table, while D and trimming were read from the DNA. The profile covers about 190,000 clones, with about 84% appearing a single time and over 5% taken by the ten largest. The V end lost 0 bases, the J end lost 0 bases, and 8 bases lay between the germline ends. The CDR3 spans 16 residues. Germline V gene sequence: CDR1 SGHTA, CDR2 FQGNSA. Sequenced: peripheral blood. The source is a woman aged 30 to 39 with acute or convalescent COVID-19. The chain links TRBV7-2 to TRBJ1-4; weak D call: TRBD1 (5 bases). The CDR3 sequence: CASSLAGAATNEKLFF. The CDR3 DNA follows: TGTGCCAGCAGCTTAGCAGGGGCTGCAACTAATGAAAAACTGTTTTTT.